The 10 T cell receptor beta chains below come from one sample, sequenced in a study of blood T cell repertoires in COVID-19. Repertoires were generated with immunoSEQ multiplex PCR, while TCRdb's copy carries only in-frame clones and drops some. The data show approximately 230,000 clones, with around nine tenths seen just once and 2.1% held by the top ten. The sample was peripheral blood. These receptors all come from a woman between 40 and 50 years old who had recovered from COVID-19.

This sequence joins TRBV11-2 and TRBJ2-1, with D perhaps matching TRBD1 (5 bases). This CDR3 is built from 15 residues. Deletions cut 3 bases from V and 1 base from J, with 10 bases between. The germline CDR1 and CDR2 sequences are SGHAT and FQNNGV. CDR3 sequence (DNA): TGTGCCAGCAGCTTTAGGGGATATTCCTACAATGAGCAGTTCTTC. It specifies CASSFRGYSYNEQFF.

The chain uses TRBV10-1 and TRBJ2-7; 12 bases agree with TRBD1. V was pared by 3 bases and J by 4 bases, with 7 bases of the junction left unmatched. CDR3 length: 16 amino acids. Germline V CDR1 and CDR2: WNHNN, SYGVQD (reference sequence). The CDR3 region has the DNA TGCGCCAGCAGTGACTCCGGGACAGGGGGCGAGTACGAGCAGTACTTC. As protein: CASSDSGTGGEYEQYF.

V is TRBV28 and J is TRBJ1-2; no clear D gene. There are 10 residues in the CDR3. In germline, CDR1 is MDHEN, CDR2 SYDVKM. For the CDR3, the DNA is TGTGGGGTCGGGAACTATGGCTACACCTTC. This encodes CGVGNYGYTF.

This chain connects TRBV6-6 to TRBJ2-7, with 7 bases matching TRBD1. The ends lost 2 bases at V and 3 bases at J; junction bases unmatched: 7. There are 15 residues in the CDR3. Germline CDR1 and CDR2: MNHNY and SVGAGI (reference sequence). CDR3 nucleotides: TGTGCCAGCAGTTACCCTACAGGGGATGGCTACGAGCAGTACTTC. Its translation is CASSYPTGDGYEQYF.

This clone was recorded once. The chain uses TRBV2 and TRBJ1-5, with 7 bases matching TRBD1. This CDR3 spans 15 amino acids. Per germline, CDR1 SNHLY and CDR2 FYNNEI. Losses at the gene ends were 7 bases for V and 3 bases for J; bases not matched to a gene: 9. CDR3 protein: CASKDADRLNQPQHF. Written as DNA, the CDR3 is TGTGCCAGCAAAGACGCGGACAGGCTCAATCAGCCCCAGCATTTT. Full variable domain (missing parts from reference TRBV2 and TRBJ1-5): EPEVTQTPSHQVTQMGQEVILRCVPISNHLYFYWYRQILGQKVEFLVSFYNNEISEKSEIFDDQFSVERPDGSNFTLKIRSTKLEDSAMYFCASKDADRLNQPQHFGDGTRLSIL.

V gene TRBV3-1 (or the pseudogene TRBV3-2) combines with J gene TRBJ2-5; no firm D call. Germline assignment: CDR1 LGHDT and CDR2 YNNKEL (reference sequence). Trimming took 3 bases from V and 0 from J, leaving 5 bases between them. The CDR3 has 13 residues. The CDR3 nucleotides read TGTGCCAGCAGCCAGAGGTACCAAGAGACCCAGTACTTC. This sequence encodes CASSQRYQETQYF.

The rearrangement uses TRBV5-1 and TRBJ2-2, with 9 bases aligning to TRBD2. Germline V CDR1 and CDR2: SGHRS, YFSETQ. The CDR3 length is 15 residues. The ends lost 3 bases at V and 2 bases at J; junction bases unmatched: 2. The CDR3 DNA follows: TGCGCCAGCAGCTCCCTAGCGGGAAACACCGGGGAGCTGTTTTTT. Residues: CASSSLAGNTGELFF.

V usage is TRBV19 and J usage is TRBJ1-5; 9 bases line up with TRBD1. Looked up from germline, CDR1 is LNHDA and CDR2 is SQIVND (reference sequence). V was clipped by 6 bases and J by 1 base; unmatched bases: 16. CDR3 length equals 19 residues. CDR3 sequence: CASRKGDRESSYSNQPQHF. Here the CDR3 DNA reads TGTGCCAGTAGGAAAGGGGACAGGGAATCGAGTTACAGCAATCAGCCCCAGCATTTT. Drawing the rest from reference TRBV19 and TRBJ1-5, the complete variable domain is DGGITQSPKYLFRKEGQNVTLSCEQNLNHDAMYWYRQDPGQGLRLIYYSQIVNDFQKGDIAEGYSVSREKKESFPLTVTSAQKNPTAFYLCASRKGDRESSYSNQPQHFGDGTRLSIL.

This clone occurred a few times. This chain connects TRBV14 to TRBJ2-7; possibly TRBD1 for D (6 bases). V was clipped by 1 base and J by 4 bases, with 17 bases between them. From germline, CDR1 is SGHDN and CDR2 FVKESK. There are 16 residues in the CDR3. CDR3: CASSQGQAVLKYEQYF. Written as DNA, the CDR3 is TGTGCCAGCAGCCAAGGACAGGCAGTTTTAAAGTACGAGCAGTACTTC.

The chain couples TRBV7-3 to TRBJ2-4; maybe TRBD2 (7 bases). Germline CDR1 is SGHTA and CDR2 is FQGTGA. CDR3 length: 15 residues. V lost 5 bases and J lost 8, with 19 bases in between. The CDR3 is CASSRKGGAVDIQYF. The DNA for the CDR3 is TGTGCCAGCAGCCGCAAGGGGGGGGCCGTGGACATTCAGTACTTC.